Following are 24 T cell receptor beta chains from one sample sequenced in a study of blood T cell repertoires in COVID-19. Repertoires were generated with immunoSEQ multiplex PCR, while TCRdb's copy carries only in-frame clones and drops some. The sample lists over 100,000 clones; roughly 88% were seen once. The sample taken for sequencing was peripheral blood. These receptors were obtained from a woman in her seventies with acute or convalescent COVID-19.

The chain uses TRBV2 and TRBJ1-1, with TRBD1 matching over 8 bases. This CDR3 has 15 amino acids. Trimming at V came to 7 bases and at J to 2 bases, leaving 9 bases not matched to a gene. The germline V gene has CDR1 SNHLY and CDR2 FYNNEI. CDR3 in amino acids: CASTEPGGGNTEAFF. The CDR3 bases are TGTGCCAGCACCGAACCAGGGGGCGGTAACACTGAAGCTTTCTTT.

The chain couples TRBV3-1 (or the pseudogene TRBV3-2) to TRBJ2-7, with TRBD1 identical over 7 bases. Germline V CDR1 and CDR2: LGHDT, YNNKEL (reference sequence). After removal of 4 bases from V and 6 bases from J, the junction contained 9 bases not matched to a gene. This CDR3 has 14 residues. CDR3 nucleotides: TGTGCCAGCAGCCGTGGACGGACAGGTCCCGAGCAGTACTTC. It codes for CASSRGRTGPEQYF.

The chain is built from TRBV2 and TRBJ1-2; possible D gene TRBD1, 6 bases. The V and J ends lost 7 bases and 8 bases respectively, with 14 bases between them. Germline CDR1 reads SNHLY; CDR2 reads FYNNEI. There are 12 residues in the CDR3. The chain's CDR3 is CASKFGQMGYTF. The CDR3 DNA reads as TGTGCCAGCAAATTCGGACAGATGGGCTACACCTTC. The full variable domain, completed using reference TRBV2 and TRBJ1-2, is EPEVTQTPSHQVTQMGQEVILRCVPISNHLYFYWYRQILGQKVEFLVSFYNNEISEKSEIFDDQFSVERPDGSNFTLKIRSTKLEDSAMYFCASKFGQMGYTFGSGTRLTVV.

The rearrangement joins TRBV5-1 to TRBJ1-6, with TRBD1 identical over 8 bases. There are 16 residues in the CDR3. CDR1 is SGHRS and CDR2 is YFSETQ in the germline V gene. Germline trimming cut 0 bases from V and 9 bases from J; bases unmatched to any gene: 8. CDR3 sequence: CASSLGTGTAISPLHF. DNA of the CDR3: TGCGCCAGCAGCTTGGGGACAGGGACCGCAATTTCACCCCTCCACTTT. Drawing the rest from reference TRBV5-1 and TRBJ1-6, the complete variable domain is KAGVTQTPRYLIKTRGQQVTLSCSPISGHRSVSWYQQTPGQGLQFLFEYFSETQRNKGNFPGRFSGRQFSNSRSEMNVSTLELGDSALYLCASSLGTGTAISPLHFGNGTRLTVT.

The chain couples TRBV11-2 to TRBJ1-3; D gene uncertain. CDR3 length equals 15 residues. The V and J ends lost 4 bases and 0 bases respectively, with 10 bases between them. Germline V gives CDR1 SGHAT, CDR2 FQNNGV. The CDR3 reads CASSSPAFSGNTIYF. The CDR3 DNA sequence: TGTGCCAGCAGCTCGCCAGCGTTCTCTGGAAACACCATATATTTT.

This clone was counted once. In DNA form, the CDR3 reads TGTGCCAGTAGTATAGATCCTGGCCGGGGCGAGCAGTACTTC. Protein product: CASSIDPGRGEQYF. This chain uses TRBV19 with TRBJ2-7; D might be TRBD2 (5 bases). The CDR3 has 14 amino acids. CDR1 is LNHDA and CDR2 is SQIVND in the germline V gene (reference sequence). Trimming removed 0 bases from V and 6 bases from J, with 12 bases in between.

The V and J genes are TRBV5-4 and TRBJ1-2; D gene unclear. CDR1 SGHNT and CDR2 YYREEE come from the germline V gene (reference sequence). This CDR3 region has 14 residues. V dropped 2 bases and J dropped 0 bases, with 8 bases sitting between them. CDR3 amino acids: CASSFGPSNYGYTF. The CDR3 DNA follows: TGTGCCAGCAGCTTTGGCCCCTCTAACTATGGCTACACCTTC.

This clone has just a few counts. The chain combines TRBV7-2 with TRBJ2-1; 13 bases line up with TRBD2. Trimming cost V 5 bases and J 6 bases; bases outside gene matches: 7. CDR3 length equals 16 residues. Germline assignment: CDR1 SGHTA and CDR2 FQGNSA. The CDR3 region has the DNA TGTGCCAGCAGCCAATTGGGGACTAGCGGGGTCAATGAGCAGTTCTTC. Translating it yields CASSQLGTSGVNEQFF.

The chain couples TRBV3-1 (or the pseudogene TRBV3-2) to TRBJ1-1; D is perhaps TRBD1 (5 bases). The CDR3 spans 14 residues. Germline assignment: CDR1 LGHDT and CDR2 YNNKEL (reference sequence). Between the trimmed V and J ends, which lost 4 bases and 5 bases, there was a span of 14 bases. The CDR3 nucleotides are TGTGCCAGCAGCCTTCCTTTTGGGGCGACTGAAGCTTTCTTT. Amino acids: CASSLPFGATEAFF.

The chain combines TRBV6-5 with TRBJ2-3, with 7 bases lining up with TRBD1. The CDR3 totals 15 residues. In germline, CDR1 is MNHEY, CDR2 SVGAGI. V shed 7 bases and J 3 bases; nucleotides not matched to a gene: 10. The CDR3 spells CASTPTGLMTDTQYF. CDR3 DNA: TGTGCCAGCACCCCGACAGGGCTAATGACAGATACGCAGTATTTT.

This chain's CDR3 is CASSLSGRRYGYTF. CDR3 nucleotide sequence: TGTGCCAGCAGTTTAAGTGGCAGGCGCTATGGCTACACCTTC. The rearrangement links TRBV28 to TRBJ1-2, with D hard to call. Per the germline V gene, CDR1 is MDHEN and CDR2 is SYDVKM. The CDR3 is made up of 14 amino acids. Trimming shortened V by 2 bases and J by 4 bases, and 11 bases separated the two germline ends.

The chain recombines TRBV7-7 with TRBJ2-5, with D possibly matching TRBD2 (7 bases). CDR3 length: 15 residues. Trimming cost V 2 bases and J 4 bases, with 14 bases left between them. Looked up from germline, CDR1 is SSHAT and CDR2 is FNYEAQ (reference sequence). The CDR3 DNA sequence: TGTGCCAGCAGCTTAATGAGGGGGGGCGGAGAGACCCAGTACTTC. Its protein product is CASSLMRGGGETQYF.

CDR3 amino acids: CATTPGHFSNQPQHF. The CDR3 nucleotides are TGTGCCACTACGCCGGGACACTTTAGCAATCAGCCCCAGCATTTT. The chain links TRBV28 to TRBJ1-5; perhaps TRBD1 as D (6 bases). V lost 10 bases and J 0 bases, leaving 16 bases between the germline ends. The CDR3 runs to 15 residues. CDR1 and CDR2 from the germline V gene are MDHEN and SYDVKM.

In its sample, this clone was seen once. The V call is TRBV19, the J call TRBJ2-7, with 9 bases matching TRBD1. This CDR3 has 14 amino acids. The germline CDR1 and CDR2 sequences are LNHDA and SQIVND (reference sequence). V lost 4 bases to trimming and J lost 6 bases; unmatched junction nucleotides: 7. The CDR3 region is CASSNPGQGSEQYF. The CDR3 region has the DNA TGTGCCAGTAGTAATCCGGGACAGGGATCCGAGCAGTACTTC. Full variable domain (remainder filled in from reference TRBV19 and TRBJ2-7): DGGITQSPKYLFRKEGQNVTLSCEQNLNHDAMYWYRQDPGQGLRLIYYSQIVNDFQKGDIAEGYSVSREKKESFPLTVTSAQKNPTAFYLCASSNPGQGSEQYFGPGTRLTVT.

This chain joins TRBV29-1 and TRBJ2-1; 11 bases map to TRBD2. This CDR3 has 14 residues. The V and J ends lost 7 bases and 10 bases, in that order; junction bases with no gene match: 12. CDR1 and CDR2 from the germline V gene are SQVTM and ANQGSEA. The CDR3 region is CSDIGTSGRGEQFF. The CDR3 DNA follows: TGCAGCGACATCGGGACTAGCGGTCGAGGGGAGCAGTTCTTC.

This clone has only one observation. The chain joins TRBV19 to TRBJ1-4; D is uncertain. Germline CDR1 and CDR2: LNHDA and SQIVND (reference sequence). The CDR3 totals 15 residues. Trimming took off 4 bases at V and 0 bases at J, with 9 bases between the two ends. The CDR3 protein is CASSRADSTNEKLFF. The CDR3 nucleotides are TGTGCCAGTAGTAGGGCAGATTCAACTAATGAAAAACTGTTTTTT.

In this sample, this clone turned up once. The chain combines TRBV27 with TRBJ1-2; D gene ambiguous. Germline values: CDR1 MNHEY, CDR2 SMNVEV (reference sequence). The V and J ends lost 0 bases and 6 bases respectively, with 11 bases between them. This CDR3 spans 14 amino acids. The CDR3, as DNA: TGTGCCAGCAGTTTATCCAGCGGGGTCGATGGCTACACCTTC. Protein: CASSLSSGVDGYTF.

The V call is TRBV19, the J call TRBJ1-1; a possible D gene is TRBD1 (6 bases). There are 13 residues in the CDR3. Germline CDR1 LNHDA, CDR2 SQIVND (reference sequence). V was clipped by 5 bases and J by 5 bases, with 12 bases between them. The CDR3 region has the DNA TGTGCCAGTAGTTTCCCAGGGGATACTGAAGCTTTCTTT. It specifies CASSFPGDTEAFF.

The V and J genes are TRBV6-5 and TRBJ1-1; perhaps TRBD1 as D (5 bases). With 0 bases removed from V and 1 base from J, the gap between germline ends came to 12 bases. The CDR3 totals 16 residues. Germline V lookup: CDR1 MNHEY, CDR2 SVGAGI. The chain's CDR3 is CASSYSEGRQNTEAFF. Written as DNA, the CDR3 is TGTGCCAGCAGTTACTCGGAGGGACGGCAGAACACTGAAGCTTTCTTT.

The V and J genes are TRBV9 and TRBJ1-2; D not certain. CDR3 length equals 17 residues. Trimming took 0 bases from V and 0 from J, leaving 15 bases between them. Germline V CDR1 and CDR2: SGDLS, YYNGEE. Written as DNA, the CDR3 is TGTGCCAGCAGCGTAGGAAGCGCAAGGAGAGCTAACTATGGCTACACCTTC. This gives the protein CASSVGSARRANYGYTF.

V usage is TRBV7-9 and J usage is TRBJ1-1; no firm D call. Trimming left V 5 bases short and J 1 base short, with 8 bases between. The germline V gene encodes CDR1 SEHNR and CDR2 FQNEAQ (reference sequence). The CDR3 sequence is 13 residues long. CDR3 in amino acids: CASSPSSNTEAFF. CDR3 bases: TGTGCCAGCAGCCCTAGTTCGAACACTGAAGCTTTCTTT.

This chain links TRBV19 with TRBJ1-5; 9 nucleotides line up with TRBD1. The CDR3 consists of 17 residues. CDR1 is LNHDA and CDR2 is SQIVND in the germline V gene (reference sequence). With V trimmed by 3 bases and J by 0 bases, 6 bases remained unmatched. The CDR3 sequence: CASSIEQGAYSNQPQHF. For the CDR3, the DNA is TGTGCCAGTAGTATCGAACAGGGGGCTTATAGCAATCAGCCCCAGCATTTT.

The genes are TRBV10-1 and TRBJ2-1, with 7 nucleotides matching TRBD2. This CDR3 is built from 14 residues. Trimming removed 0 bases from V and 4 bases from J; junction bases left unmatched: 0. Germline V CDR1 and CDR2: WNHNN, SYGVQD (reference sequence). The CDR3 DNA is TGCGCCAGCAGTGAGTCTAGCGGGTACAATGAGCAGTTCTTC. Protein sequence: CASSESSGYNEQFF.

V and J are TRBV6-5 and TRBJ2-1; 7 positions match TRBD2. The ends lost 5 bases at V and 8 bases at J; junction bases unmatched: 6. The CDR3 sequence is 13 residues long. Germline V lookup: CDR1 MNHEY, CDR2 SVGAGI. The CDR3 sequence: CASSRGEGYEQFF. The CDR3 coding sequence is TGTGCCAGCAGTCGGGGGGAGGGCTATGAGCAGTTCTTC.